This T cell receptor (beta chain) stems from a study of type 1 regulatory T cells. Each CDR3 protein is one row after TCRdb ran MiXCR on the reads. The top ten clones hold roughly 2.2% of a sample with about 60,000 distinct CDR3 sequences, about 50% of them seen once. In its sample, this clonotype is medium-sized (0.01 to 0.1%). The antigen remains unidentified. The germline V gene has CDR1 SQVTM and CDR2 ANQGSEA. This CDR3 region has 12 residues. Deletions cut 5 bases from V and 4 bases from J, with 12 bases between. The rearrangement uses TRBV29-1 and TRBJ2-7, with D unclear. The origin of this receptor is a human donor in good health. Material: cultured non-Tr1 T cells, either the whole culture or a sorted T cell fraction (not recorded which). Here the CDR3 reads CSVSSLTYEQYF. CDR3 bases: TGCAGCGTTTCCAGTTTGACATACGAGCAGTACTTC.